These 12 T cell receptor beta chains share one sample of origin, sequenced in a study of blood T cell repertoires in COVID-19 (dated by TCRdb to 2018 to 2021). Library preparation was by the immunoSEQ multiplex PCR assay. The table comes from immuneACCESS by way of TCRdb, which keeps in-frame sequences with V and J called. Part of the clones is missing from these tables; in studies checked, under half for an unresolved V gene and the rest for unknown reasons. The sample contains 80,000 to 85,000 clones, about 84% of them found a single time. The ten largest clones represent around 13% of the sample. Sequences were obtained from peripheral blood. The receptors shown here come from a human donor in a cohort sampled during active COVID-19.

The genes are TRBV7-2 and TRBJ1-3; unclear D gene. Germline CDR1 is SGHTA and CDR2 is FQGNSA. V was clipped by 5 bases and J by 0 bases, with 14 bases between them. The CDR3 spans 16 residues. This CDR3 reads CASSPSFTGSGNTIYF. DNA of the CDR3: TGTGCCAGCAGCCCTTCTTTTACGGGCTCTGGAAACACCATATATTTT.

The chain is built from TRBV27 and TRBJ2-1; 8 nucleotides line up with TRBD2. V lost 10 bases to trimming and J lost 6 bases; unmatched junction nucleotides: 8. This CDR3 has 13 amino acids. The germline V gene encodes CDR1 MNHEY and CDR2 SMNVEV (reference sequence). CDR3 protein: CATRVAGRNEQFF. The CDR3 nucleotides are TGTGCCACCCGAGTAGCGGGGCGCAATGAGCAGTTCTTC.

The rearrangement uses TRBV28 and TRBJ1-4; D is unresolved. The germline CDR1 and CDR2 sequences are MDHEN and SYDVKM. This CDR3 comprises 12 residues. Trimming took off 4 bases at V and 5 bases at J, with 5 bases between the two ends. The CDR3 here is CASSSGNEKLFF. The CDR3 region has the DNA TGTGCCAGCAGTTCCGGGAATGAAAAACTGTTTTTT.

This clone has more than one count but fewer than ten. The chain links TRBV27 to TRBJ2-1, with 8 bases identical to TRBD2. CDR1 is MNHEY, CDR2 SMNVEV, per germline (reference sequence). The V and J ends lost 6 bases and 2 bases, in that order; junction bases with no gene match: 12. The CDR3 is 17 amino acids. CDR3 DNA sequence: TGTGCCAGCAGGTCCTCATTGGCGGGGGGACCCTACAATGAGCAGTTCTTC. Protein product: CASRSSLAGGPYNEQFF.

This rearrangement joins TRBV7-6 to TRBJ1-4, with 9 positions matching TRBD1. Trimming removed 6 bases from V and 7 bases from J; junction bases left unmatched: 9. Germline V lookup: CDR1 SGHVS, CDR2 FNYEAQ. This CDR3 spans 15 amino acids. This CDR3 is CASSTTGTGIEKLFF. The CDR3 coding sequence is TGTGCCAGCAGTACGACCGGGACAGGGATTGAAAAACTGTTTTTT.

This sequence joins TRBV11-2 and TRBJ1-2; maybe TRBD1 (5 bases). This CDR3 has 15 residues. Germline V gives CDR1 SGHAT, CDR2 FQNNGV. Trimming shortened V by 0 bases and J by 7 bases, and 15 bases separated the two germline ends. CDR3 region: CASSLEPAGYGGYTF. CDR3 DNA: TGTGCCAGCAGCTTAGAGCCCGCAGGGTACGGTGGCTACACCTTC. Based on the CDR3 plus reference TRBV11-2 and TRBJ1-2, the full variable domain is EAGVAQSPRYKIIEKRQSVAFWCNPISGHATLYWYQQILGQGPKLLIQFQNNGVVDDSQLPKDRFSAERLKGVDSTLKIQPAKLEDSAVYLCASSLEPAGYGGYTFGSGTRLTVV.

The genes are TRBV18 and TRBJ1-1; 7 bases align to TRBD1. This CDR3 spans 17 amino acids. The germline CDR1 and CDR2 sequences are KGHSH and LQKENI. The J segment lost 11 bases and the V segment lost 1 base, leaving 19 bases of the junction unmatched. CDR3 in amino acids: CASSPLIVRDSSLGAFF. CDR3 sequence (DNA): TGTGCCAGCTCACCACTTATAGTCCGGGACAGCAGCCTGGGGGCTTTCTTT.

The chain employs TRBV28 and TRBJ2-5; TRBD2 agrees at 7 bases. Germline lookup yields CDR1 MDHEN and CDR2 SYDVKM. This CDR3 is built from 15 residues. J was trimmed by 4 bases and V by 2 bases; bases with no gene match: 7. CDR3 nucleotide sequence: TGTGCCAGCAGTTTAGGGGGAGGGCGAGGAGAGACCCAGTACTTC. Translation gives CASSLGGGRGETQYF. The variable domain in full, with the rest retrieved from reference TRBV28 and TRBJ2-5, is DVKVTQSSRYLVKRTGEKVFLECVQDMDHENMFWYRQDPGLGLRLIYFSYDVKMKEKGDIPEGYSVSREKKERFSLILESASTNQTSMYLCASSLGGGRGETQYFGPGTRLLVL.

The chain uses TRBV10-3 and TRBJ1-1, with a possible D match to TRBD1 (6 bases). The V gene lost 4 bases and the J gene lost 1 base, with 10 bases spanning the gap. CDR1 is ENHRY, CDR2 SYGVKD, per germline. There are 14 residues in the CDR3. The CDR3 is CAISAPTGNTEAFF. The CDR3 nucleotides read TGTGCCATCAGTGCGCCGACAGGGAACACTGAAGCTTTCTTT.

This clone was seen only once. The gene calls are TRBV7-6 and TRBJ2-3; a weak D match, TRBD2 (6 bases). CDR1 and CDR2 from the germline V gene are SGHVS and FNYEAQ. The CDR3 is 14 amino acids. V lost 7 bases and J 0 bases, leaving 11 bases between the germline ends. CDR3 nucleotides: TGTGCCAGCACCCCGGGAGTCAGCACAGATACGCAGTATTTT. Translating it yields CASTPGVSTDTQYF.

This chain joins TRBV15 and TRBJ2-5; weak D call: TRBD2 (7 bases). This CDR3 spans 13 amino acids. Germline CDR1 reads LNHNV; CDR2 reads YYDKDF (reference sequence). The ends were cut back, 8 bases at V and 7 bases at J, with 17 bases in the middle. CDR3 in DNA: TGTGCCACCTCACAGGGACTATTCTCGACCCAGTACTTC. Encoded protein: CATSQGLFSTQYF. Filled out from reference TRBV15 and TRBJ2-5, the complete variable domain reads DAMVIQNPRYQVTQFGKPVTLSCSQTLNHNVMYWYQQKSSQAPKLLFHYYDKDFNNEADTPDNFQSRRPNTSFCFLDIRSPGLGDTAMYLCATSQGLFSTQYFGPGTRLLVL.

The rearrangement links TRBV11-2 to TRBJ2-3; D is possibly TRBD1 (6 bases). Germline V gives CDR1 SGHAT, CDR2 FQNNGV. Trimming removed 0 bases at V and 4 bases at J, with 11 bases between. CDR3 length: 15 amino acids. Here the CDR3 reads CASSLEQGSADTQYF. DNA of the CDR3: TGTGCCAGCAGCTTAGAACAGGGATCCGCAGATACGCAGTATTTT.